Listed below are T cell receptor beta chains from one sample, sequenced in a study of blood T cell repertoires in COVID-19. TCRdb's copy holds only in-frame clones and misses some; the assay was immunoSEQ multiplex PCR. The sample lists around 240,000 clones; approximately 85% were seen once. Sequenced sample: PBMCs or T cells enriched from blood (not recorded which). These receptors all stem from a woman in her forties or fifties who had recovered from COVID-19. The CDR3 runs from the conserved cysteine through the conserved F or W. The D gene is left open where the match is weak. The size field is filled for only some rows; it gives once, few, many or a size class.

>TRBD2|few|TRBJ2-7|TRBV29-1
CSVEVPSGRALRREQYF
TGCAGCGTTGAAGTCCCTAGCGGGAGGGCCTTAAGGCGGGAGCAGTACTTC
>TRBD1|NA|TRBJ2-7|TRBV5-4
CAISSDRGPTYEQYF
TGTGCCATCTCATCGGACAGGGGGCCGACCTACGAGCAGTACTTC
>TRBD1|NA|TRBJ1-1|TRBV28
CASSLAGGVEAFF
TGTGCCAGCAGTTTGGCAGGGGGTGTAGAAGCTTTCTTT
>TRBD1|once|TRBJ1-2|TRBV5-5
CASSLDRFYGYTF
TGTGCCAGCAGCCTGGACAGGTTCTATGGCTACACCTTC
>TRBD2|NA|TRBJ2-2|TRBV28
CASSLYPRTSGNTGELFF
TGTGCCAGCAGTTTATACCCTCGGACTAGCGGGAACACCGGGGAGCTGTTTTTT
>NA|once|TRBJ1-2|TRBV11-1
CASSVGFGGGYTF
TGTGCCAGCAGCGTGGGATTTGGCGGGGGCTACACCTTC
>NA|NA|TRBJ2-2|TRBV4-2
CASSRGRATGELFF
TGTGCCAGCAGCAGGGGGAGGGCCACTGGGGAGCTGTTTTTT
>NA|NA|TRBJ1-5|TRBV25-1
CASSEGGLGNQPQHF
TGTGCCAGCAGTGAAGGAGGGTTGGGCAATCAGCCCCAGCATTTT
>NA|NA|TRBJ2-7|TRBV27
CASSSGDYEQYF
TGTGCCAGCAGTTCAGGGGACTACGAGCAGTACTTC
>NA|few|TRBJ2-1|TRBV6-1
CASSEGEGYGEQFF
TGTGCCAGCAGTGAAGGAGAGGGCTACGGTGAGCAGTTCTTC
>TRBD2|NA|TRBJ2-7|TRBV11-3
CASSLQGGSYEQYF
TGTGCCAGCAGCTTACAGGGAGGGTCCTACGAGCAGTACTTC
>NA|NA|TRBJ1-3|TRBV6-5
CATKPGFGNTIYF
TGTGCCACCAAACCAGGGTTTGGAAACACCATATATTTT
>TRBD2|NA|TRBJ2-7|TRBV18
CASSPAPQRGTYEQYF
TGTGCCAGCTCACCGGCTCCCCAGCGGGGAACCTACGAGCAGTACTTC
>TRBD2|NA|TRBJ2-1|TRBV18
CASSPLLAGGRNEQFF
TGTGCCAGCTCACCACTCCTAGCGGGAGGTCGGAATGAGCAGTTCTTC
>TRBD2|NA|TRBJ2-1|TRBV24-1
CATSDRGDNEQFF
TGTGCCACCAGTGACCGGGGGGACAATGAGCAGTTCTTC
>NA|NA|TRBJ2-5|TRBV4-2
CASSHDYGVLQETQYF
TGTGCCAGCAGCCACGATTACGGGGTGCTTCAAGAGACCCAGTACTTC
>TRBD1|NA|TRBJ1-2|TRBV14
CASSPGTGNNYGYTF
TGTGCCAGCAGCCCCGGGACAGGGAATAACTATGGCTACACCTTC
>NA|once|TRBJ2-1|TRBV7-8
CASGGTIEQFF
TGTGCCAGCGGGGGGACCATTGAGCAGTTCTTC
>TRBD2|NA|TRBJ2-2|TRBV2
CASSQLAGVVGELFF
TGTGCCAGCAGTCAACTAGCGGGAGTGGTCGGGGAGCTGTTTTTT
>NA|NA|TRBJ1-4|TRBV6-5
CASRKDSFDEKLFF
TGTGCCAGCAGAAAGGACAGCTTTGATGAAAAACTGTTTTTT
>NA|few|TRBJ1-1|TRBV7-2
CASSLWGRGEAFF
TGTGCCAGCAGCTTATGGGGGCGAGGTGAAGCTTTCTTT
>NA|NA|TRBJ1-2|TRBV27
CASSLLSRDNHRGYTF
TGTGCCAGCAGTCTTCTAAGCCGGGACAACCATAGGGGCTACACCTTC
>NA|NA|TRBJ1-6|TRBV27
CATPHPFSSYNSPLHF
TGTGCCACGCCCCACCCCTTTAGCTCCTATAATTCACCCCTCCACTTT
>TRBD1|NA|TRBJ1-2|TRBV28
CASRLTGELSNYGYTF
TGTGCCAGCAGGTTGACAGGGGAATTAAGTAACTATGGCTACACCTTC
>TRBD1|NA|TRBJ2-7|TRBV7-9
CASSLGTGRYEQYF
TGTGCCAGCAGCTTAGGGACAGGGCGCTACGAGCAGTACTTC
>TRBD1|NA|TRBJ1-5|TRBV6-2/TRBV6-3
CASSPRQDRDAQPQHF
TGTGCCAGCAGCCCTAGGCAGGACAGGGACGCCCAGCCCCAGCATTTT
>TRBD1|NA|TRBJ2-1|TRBV9
CASSARGQIRNNEQFF
TGTGCCAGCAGCGCGAGGGGGCAAATCCGAAACAATGAGCAGTTCTTC
>NA|NA|TRBJ2-3|TRBV28
CASSIASSTDTQYF
TGTGCCAGCAGTATAGCGAGTAGCACAGATACGCAGTATTTT
>NA|few|TRBJ1-4|TRBV11-3
CASSRNAGEKLFF
TGTGCCAGCAGTCGAAATGCGGGGGAAAAACTGTTTTTT
>TRBD1|NA|TRBJ2-5|TRBV4-1
CASSQAFLPGQGSQETQYF
TGCGCCAGCAGCCAAGCTTTTTTGCCGGGACAGGGGTCCCAAGAGACCCAGTACTTC
>NA|NA|TRBJ1-3|TRBV20-1
CSASDSGNTIYF
TGCAGTGCTAGTGACAGTGGAAACACCATATATTTT